The 9 T cell receptor beta chains listed next were all sequenced from one sample in a study of T-cell memory formation after mild COVID-19. TCRdb reprocessed the 5' RACE reads with MiXCR, giving one entry per CDR3 protein. The repertoire holds roughly 280,000 distinct CDR3 sequences, with about 17% as singletons. Sequencing was carried out using PBMCs or a T cell subset sorted from them (not recorded which). Receptor source: a man younger than 35 who had mild COVID-19 (a few samples of this study predate the infection). Cell type and time point are not known.

CDR3: CASSPGGEVYEQYV. The CDR3 DNA follows: TGCGCCAGCAGCCCGGGCGGGGAGGTCTACGAGCAGTACGTC. This rearrangement joins TRBV5-1 to TRBJ2-7; a weak D match, TRBD2 (6 bases). CDR1 and CDR2 from the germline V gene are SGHRS and YFSETQ. V lost 4 bases, J lost 3 bases, and 14 bases lay in between. The CDR3 consists of 14 residues.

The chain combines TRBV5-4 with TRBJ1-1, with 8 bases fitting TRBD1. This CDR3 spans 14 amino acids. V lost 2 bases to trimming and J lost 0 bases; unmatched junction nucleotides: 0. The V gene's germline CDR1 is SGHNT and CDR2 YYREEE (reference sequence). CDR3 region: CASSLQGVNTEAFF. CDR3 in DNA: TGTGCCAGCAGCTTACAGGGGGTGAACACTGAAGCTTTCTTT.

In this sample, this clonotype turned up a few times. The J gene is TRBJ2-7, the V gene TRBV12-3 or TRBV12-4; 8 nucleotides align to TRBD1. V lost 6 bases to trimming and J lost 9 bases; unmatched junction nucleotides: 13. This CDR3 region has 14 residues. DNA for the CDR3: TGTGCCAGCAGCCCGGGACAGGATTTCGGTGGGCAGTACGTC. Encoded protein: CASSPGQDFGGQYV.

The chain couples TRBV7-9 to TRBJ2-1, with a possible D match to TRBD2 (6 bases). V was pared by 4 bases and J by 12 bases, with 19 bases between. CDR1 and CDR2 (germline): SEHNR, FQNEAQ (reference sequence). The CDR3 spans 14 residues. The CDR3 sequence is CASSSGVGGMSQFF. The CDR3 DNA follows: TGTGCCAGCAGCTCCGGGGTGGGGGGAATGTCGCAGTTCTTC.

The rearrangement uses TRBV20-1 and TRBJ2-6; D is perhaps TRBD2 (5 bases). CDR1 DFQATT and CDR2 SNEGSKA come from the germline V gene (reference sequence). Trimming took off 5 bases at V and 0 bases at J, with 8 bases between the two ends. CDR3 length: 14 amino acids. In nucleotides, the CDR3 is TGCAGTGCTGTAACTAGCTCTGGGGCCAACGTCCTGACTTTC. This translates into CSAVTSSGANVLTF.

V gene TRBV6-5 combines with J gene TRBJ2-3; D is possibly TRBD2 (6 bases). V lost 0 bases to trimming and J lost 3 bases, with 7 bases between them. The CDR3 contains 14 residues. Germline-derived CDR1 and CDR2 are MNHEY and SVGAGI. The CDR3 spells CASSYSAGTDTQYF. CDR3 sequence (DNA): TGTGCCAGCAGTTACTCCGCGGGGACAGATACGCAGTATTTT.

In this sample, this clonotype turned up a few times. The chain uses TRBV10-1 and TRBJ2-5; a weak D match, TRBD1 (6 bases). Trimming took off 6 bases at V and 2 bases at J, with 19 bases between the two ends. Germline loops: CDR1 WNHNN, CDR2 SYGVQD (reference sequence). The length of the CDR3 is 16 residues. The CDR3 reads CASRSRDTRKQETQYF. The DNA for the CDR3 is TGCGCCAGCAGGAGCCGGGACACAAGAAAGCAAGAGACCCAGTACTTC.

The chain uses TRBV5-4 and TRBJ2-7; 9 nucleotides align to TRBD1. Trimming removed 4 bases from V and 3 bases from J; junction bases left unmatched: 8. The CDR3 is 15 amino acids. In germline, CDR1 is SGHNT, CDR2 YYREEE (reference sequence). CDR3 loop: CASSHPGQGIYEQYF. CDR3 bases: TGTGCCAGCAGCCACCCGGGACAGGGAATCTACGAGCAGTACTTC.

Ten or more counts support this clonotype. CDR3 DNA sequence: TGCAGTGCTAGACTTCCCGGACTAGCGGGGGGGCCGGAGGAGACCCAGTACTTC. Translation: CSARLPGLAGGPEETQYF. This chain joins TRBV20-1 and TRBJ2-5; 15 nucleotides agree with TRBD2. The J segment lost 5 bases and the V segment lost 2 bases, leaving 12 bases of the junction unmatched. Germline CDR1 DFQATT, CDR2 SNEGSKA (reference sequence). This CDR3 is 18 amino acids long.